Listed below are T cell receptor beta chains from one sample, sequenced in a study of T cell responses to AZD1222 COVID-19 vaccine. Produced via immunoSEQ multiplex PCR; TCRdb's table is partial and in-frame only. The top ten hold under 7.5% of the sample, which has around 130,000 clones, over 90% seen once. This sample comprised peripheral blood, obtained on day 0 of AZD1222 vaccination. These receptors all stem from an adult in good health. Both conserved end residues are part of each CDR3. D genes are given only for firm matches.

TGTGCCAGCAGTGAGGGACCGAGAGCTTTCTTT	CASSEGPRAFF	TRBV2	11	TRBJ1-1	-
TGTGCCAGCAGCGCCCGGGACCGTGCGGCGACGGGGACAGATACGCAGTATTTT	CASSARDRAATGTDTQYF	TRBV7-6	18	TRBJ2-3	-
TGCGCCAGCAGCCCCTCGCTCTATCCCACAGATACGCAGTATTTT	CASSPSLYPTDTQYF	TRBV4-1	15	TRBJ2-3	-
TGTGCCAGCAGCTTACCCCCCCCCGGGGAGCTGTTTTTT	CASSLPPPGELFF	TRBV11-3	13	TRBJ2-2	-
TGTGCCAGCAGTTTGCTTTGGGGTAACACTGAAGCTTTCTTT	CASSLLWGNTEAFF	TRBV27	14	TRBJ1-1	-
TGTGCCATCAGTGATGTGGGGACAGATACGCAGTATTTT	CAISDVGTDTQYF	TRBV10-3	13	TRBJ2-3	-
TGTGCCAGCAGTTTAACTCTCTCTGGAAACACCATATATTTT	CASSLTLSGNTIYF	TRBV28	14	TRBJ1-3	-
TGTGCCAGCAGCTCGGGACAGGGGCGGGCCGGGGAGCTGTTTTTT	CASSSGQGRAGELFF	TRBV7-3	15	TRBJ2-2	TRBD1
TGTGCCAGCGACAGGTTAGCCGGGGGAGATACGCAGTATTTT	CASDRLAGGDTQYF	TRBV2	14	TRBJ2-3	-
TGTGCCAGCAGCTTCACAGCCTACGAGCAGTACTTC	CASSFTAYEQYF	TRBV7-9	12	TRBJ2-7	-
TGTGCCAGCAGCGCCCTCCGGGACAGCGCTGCTAACTATGGCTACACCTTC	CASSALRDSAANYGYTF	TRBV7-8	17	TRBJ1-2	TRBD1
TGTGCCAGCAGGACCACAGGGGGGAGCTCCTACAATGAGCAGTTCTTC	CASRTTGGSSYNEQFF	TRBV28	16	TRBJ2-1	TRBD1
TGTGCCACCAGCAGAGATAGGGCTGAGAATGAAAAACTGTTTTTT	CATSRDRAENEKLFF	TRBV15	15	TRBJ1-4	-
TGTGCCAGCAGCCAAGATGGAGCGGGGTCTAGAACAGATACGCAGTATTTT	CASSQDGAGSRTDTQYF	TRBV3-1/TRBV3-2	17	TRBJ2-3	TRBD2
TGCGCCAGCAGCTCCGGGACATGGGCAAACACTGAAGCTTTCTTT	CASSSGTWANTEAFF	TRBV5-1	15	TRBJ1-1	-
TGTGCCAGCTCACCCGCGCTAGGGAACACTGAAGCTTTCTTT	CASSPALGNTEAFF	TRBV18	14	TRBJ1-1	-
TGCGCCAGCAGGGATTCACAGGGTGTCGGGGTCACTGAAGCTTTCTTT	CASRDSQGVGVTEAFF	TRBV5-1	16	TRBJ1-1	-
TGTGCCTGGAGGACAGGGGGACGCAACTATGGCTACACCTTC	CAWRTGGRNYGYTF	TRBV30	14	TRBJ1-2	TRBD1